This passage covers 21 T cell receptor beta chains from one sample sequenced in a study of immune evolution from preneoplasia to lung adenocarcinoma. Method: immunoSEQ multiplex PCR; TCRdb's copy keeps in-frame clones and lacks some. Of about 5,700 clones listed, roughly four fifths were seen once; the top ten hold roughly 10%. The sequenced sample consisted of FFPE normal lung tissue adjacent to the tumor. These receptors were obtained from a person aged 50-70 years with lung adenocarcinoma.

The V call is TRBV2, the J call TRBJ2-2; D possibly matches TRBD1 or TRBD2 (5 bases each). Trimming left V 3 bases short and J 6 bases short, with 8 bases between. CDR1 SNHLY and CDR2 FYNNEI come from the germline V gene. CDR3 size: 13 residues. The CDR3 loop reads CASSDGGAGELFF. The CDR3 DNA reads as TGTGCCAGCAGTGATGGGGGAGCCGGGGAGCTGTTTTTT.

This clone was recorded only once. The chain joins TRBV10-2 to TRBJ2-1; D is undetermined. The V gene lost 4 bases and the J gene lost 0 bases, with 7 bases spanning the gap. Germline-derived CDR1 and CDR2 are WSHSY and SAAADI. This CDR3 region has 14 residues. The CDR3 sequence is CASSVRSSYNEQFF. CDR3 coding DNA: TGCGCCAGCAGTGTAAGAAGCTCCTACAATGAGCAGTTCTTC.

Comments on this clone: The sample has other DNA sequences that encode this CDR3 too. The chain is built from TRBV5-1 and TRBJ1-3, with D unresolved. The CDR3 is 15 amino acids. Trimming pared 0 bases from V and 1 base from J, leaving 8 bases between. CDR1 is SGHRS, CDR2 YFSETQ, per germline. CDR3 residues: CASSLVAGSGNTIYF. The CDR3 bases are TGCGCCAGCAGCTTGGTCGCGGGGTCTGGAAACACCATATATTTT.

V and J are TRBV7-2 and TRBJ1-2; tentatively, D is TRBD1 (5 bases). The CDR3 runs 16 residues. Germline V gives CDR1 SGHTA, CDR2 FQGNSA. V gave up 4 bases and J gave up 5 bases, with 20 bases separating them. DNA for the CDR3: TGTGCCAGCAGCTGGCCCGGGACGCCTGGAGGTTATGGCTACACCTTC. Amino acids: CASSWPGTPGGYGYTF.

The chain is built from TRBV7-2 and TRBJ2-7; 8 bases line up with TRBD2. The CDR3 runs 16 residues. Per germline, CDR1 SGHTA and CDR2 FQGNSA. With 1 base clipped from V and 4 bases from J, the junction kept 9 bases outside the gene matches. CDR3 protein: CASSLGGAGGRYEQYF. CDR3 in DNA: TGTGCCAGCAGCTTAGGGGGAGCGGGCGGGAGGTACGAGCAGTACTTC.

This clone is a singleton in its sample. This rearrangement joins TRBV7-9 to TRBJ2-2; D is unclear. CDR1 is SEHNR, CDR2 FQNEAQ, per germline (reference sequence). Between the trimmed V and J ends, which lost 2 bases and 11 bases, there was a span of 12 bases. The CDR3 spans 13 residues. The CDR3 reads CASSLLEYPELFF. CDR3 bases: TGTGCCAGCAGCTTATTAGAATATCCTGAGCTGTTTTTT.

The sample holds a few counts of this clone. J is TRBJ1-5 and V is TRBV7-2; unclear D gene. This CDR3 is built from 15 residues. Germline values: CDR1 SGHTA, CDR2 FQGNSA. Trimming removed 5 bases at V and 2 bases at J, with 13 bases between. CDR3 residues: CASSLRPLGNQPQHF. As DNA, the CDR3 is TGTGCCAGCAGCCTGCGACCCTTAGGCAATCAGCCCCAGCATTTT.

This clone was recorded once. This chain uses TRBV30 with TRBJ1-1; D remains unclear. From germline, CDR1 is GTSNPN and CDR2 SVGIG (reference sequence). The CDR3 runs 9 residues. V was cut by 7 bases and J by 0 bases, with 0 bases left in between. CDR3 in amino acids: CALNTEAFF. CDR3 in DNA: TGTGCCTTGAACACTGAAGCTTTCTTT. The full variable domain, with the rest looked up from reference TRBV30 and TRBJ1-1, is SQTIHQWPATLVQPVGSPLSLECTVEGTSNPNLYWYRQAAGRGLQLLFYSVGIGQISSEVPQNLSASRPQDRQFILSSKKLLLSDSGFYLCALNTEAFFGQGTRLTVV.

The gene calls are TRBV2 and TRBJ1-2; 10 nucleotides match TRBD1. The CDR3 is 16 amino acids. Germline CDR1 is SNHLY and CDR2 is FYNNEI. The CDR3 spells CGRVRDRGHLNYGYTF. The CDR3 nucleotides read TGTGGTAGGGTCCGGGACAGGGGTCACCTTAACTATGGCTACACCTTC.

This chain links TRBV7-9 with TRBJ1-2; unclear D gene. CDR1 is SEHNR, CDR2 FQNEAQ, per germline (reference sequence). This CDR3 contains 14 residues. V dropped 1 base and J dropped 4 bases, with 10 bases sitting between them. The CDR3 reads CASSLVSDIYGYTF. Here the CDR3 DNA reads TGTGCCAGCAGCTTAGTTAGCGACATCTATGGCTACACCTTC.

This clone appeared a few times. V and J are TRBV10-3 and TRBJ2-3; D is uncertain. Deletions cut 3 bases from V and 0 bases from J, with 7 bases between. Germline loops: CDR1 ENHRY, CDR2 SYGVKD. This CDR3 is 14 amino acids long. The CDR3 DNA follows: TGTGCCATCAGTGACACCGTGAGCACAGATACGCAGTATTTT. Translated: CAISDTVSTDTQYF.

The gene calls are TRBV5-1 and TRBJ2-1; 7 bases agree with TRBD1. Germline V CDR1 and CDR2: SGHRS, YFSETQ. V lost 4 bases and J lost 0; bases outside the gene matches: 7. This CDR3 is 16 amino acids long. The CDR3 nucleotides are TGCGCCAGCAGCCGACCGGGACAGAGCTCCTACAATGAGCAGTTCTTC. Amino acids: CASSRPGQSSYNEQFF.

This chain connects TRBV4-2 to TRBJ2-7; 9 bases are shared with TRBD2. Germline-derived CDR1 and CDR2 are LGHNA and YNFKEQ. This CDR3 spans 16 amino acids. V was clipped by 0 bases and J by 2 bases; unmatched bases: 5. Here the CDR3 reads CASSQDGLAGPYEQYF. CDR3 DNA sequence: TGTGCCAGCAGCCAAGATGGGCTAGCGGGACCCTACGAGCAGTACTTC.

CDR3 residues: CASGLEISGTGGTSQAYEQYF. The CDR3 nucleotides are TGTGCTAGTGGTTTGGAGATCTCCGGGACAGGGGGGACCTCACAGGCTTACGAGCAGTACTTC. V and J are TRBV12-5 and TRBJ2-7; 11 nucleotides agree with TRBD1. J gave up 4 bases and V 1 base, and 21 bases lay outside the gene matches. CDR1 LGHNT and CDR2 FRNRAP come from the germline V gene. The CDR3 length is 21 residues.

This clone showed up just once. The genes are TRBV30 and TRBJ1-1, with D unclear. Trimming took off 1 base at V and 0 bases at J, with 6 bases between the two ends. The CDR3 runs 13 residues. CDR1 GTSNPN and CDR2 SVGIG come from the germline V gene (reference sequence). The CDR3 is CAWSGHLNTEAFF. CDR3 nucleotides: TGTGCCTGGAGTGGACACTTGAACACTGAAGCTTTCTTT.

The chain recombines TRBV10-1 with TRBJ2-7; D may be TRBD1 (5 bases). The V end lost 2 bases, the J end lost 6 bases, and 14 bases lay between the germline ends. This CDR3 region has 14 residues. Germline assignment: CDR1 WNHNN and CDR2 SYGVQD (reference sequence). The CDR3 reads CASSEGRVSGEQYF. Here the CDR3 DNA reads TGCGCCAGCAGTGAGGGCAGGGTCTCGGGCGAGCAGTACTTC.

V gene TRBV6-5 combines with J gene TRBJ2-2; 9 bases match TRBD2. From germline, CDR1 is MNHEY and CDR2 SVGAGI. The CDR3 has 15 amino acids. J was trimmed by 1 base and V by 4 bases; bases with no gene match: 1. The CDR3 spells CASSLTSGNTGELFF. CDR3 DNA: TGTGCCAGCAGTTTGACTAGCGGGAACACCGGGGAGCTGTTTTTT.

The chain carries TRBV29-1 and TRBJ1-5; a possible D gene is TRBD1 (5 bases). CDR3 length: 13 residues. CDR1 and CDR2 from the germline V gene are SQVTM and ANQGSEA. V lost 6 bases, J lost 10 bases, and 19 bases lay in between. The CDR3 nucleotides are TGCAGCGTCGCCGACAGACCTTCTGGACCCCAGCATTTT. Amino acids: CSVADRPSGPQHF. Variable domain in full (rest from reference TRBV29-1 and TRBJ1-5): SAVISQKPSRDICQRGTSLTIQCQVDSQVTMMFWYRQQPGQSLTLIATANQGSEATYESGFVIDKFPISRPNLTFSTLTVSNMSPEDSSIYLCSVADRPSGPQHFGDGTRLSIL.

This chain joins TRBV29-1 and TRBJ2-2, with TRBD2 matching 10 bases. The germline V gene encodes CDR1 SQVTM and CDR2 ANQGSEA. This CDR3 spans 16 amino acids. V dropped 7 bases and J dropped 1; count of bases not matched to a gene: 9. This CDR3 reads CSARTSGRGNTGELFF. DNA for the CDR3: TGCAGCGCGAGGACTAGCGGAAGGGGGAACACCGGGGAGCTGTTTTTT.

The genes are TRBV5-4 and TRBJ2-3; TRBD1 matches 8 bases. This CDR3 has 14 residues. Germline CDR1 and CDR2: SGHNT and YYREEE (reference sequence). V dropped 4 bases and J dropped 2; count of bases not matched to a gene: 3. This CDR3 reads CASSGDRNTDTQYF. Here the CDR3 DNA reads TGTGCCAGCAGCGGGGACAGGAACACAGATACGCAGTATTTT.

The rearrangement joins TRBV11-1 to TRBJ1-1; unclear D gene. Trimming pared 7 bases from V and 2 bases from J, leaving 11 bases between. This CDR3 region has 13 residues. The germline V gene encodes CDR1 SGHAT and CDR2 FQDESV (reference sequence). CDR3 sequence (DNA): TGTGCCAGCACCAGATCGGGAAACACTGAAGCTTTCTTT. This translates into CASTRSGNTEAFF.